The 10 T cell receptor beta chains listed next were all sequenced from one sample in a study of technical replicates of blood from a handful of donors. Sequencing was performed with immunoSEQ multiplex PCR; in TCRdb, only in-frame clones are kept and a portion is missing. The sample records more than 50,000 clones, approximately 90% being singletons. Source material: PBMCs. These receptors were taken from a human donor in good health. Some clones in this sample may be carry-over from other donors' samples.

The CDR3 DNA follows: TGTGCCAGCGCCATAACAGGGGGGAGCTCCTACGAGCAGTACTTC. It is translated as CASAITGGSSYEQYF. This chain links TRBV18 with TRBJ2-7; 8 nucleotides agree with TRBD1. This CDR3 comprises 15 residues. CDR1 and CDR2 (germline): KGHSH, LQKENI. V gave up 8 bases and J gave up 0 bases; unmatched junction bases: 9.

This rearrangement joins TRBV2 to TRBJ1-5; 9 positions match TRBD1. Germline CDR1 is SNHLY and CDR2 is FYNNEI. The V gene end was trimmed by 4 bases and the J gene end by 8 bases; junction bases not matched to a gene: 3. The CDR3 is made up of 13 amino acids. CDR3 amino acids: CASSVDRGKPQHF. Here the CDR3 DNA reads TGTGCCAGCAGTGTGGACAGGGGTAAGCCCCAGCATTTT.

J is TRBJ2-2 and V is TRBV9; weak D call: TRBD2 (6 bases). This CDR3 spans 14 amino acids. CDR1 SGDLS and CDR2 YYNGEE come from the germline V gene. Trimming stripped 6 bases from V and 5 bases from J, with 14 bases between. The CDR3 coding sequence is TGTGCCAGCAATCGTTGGGCGGGAACCGGGGAGCTGTTTTTT. Its translation: CASNRWAGTGELFF.

This chain links TRBV18 with TRBJ2-3; 11 nucleotides match TRBD2. The ends lost 3 bases at V and 0 bases at J; junction bases unmatched: 5. This CDR3 has 17 residues. Germline CDR1 reads KGHSH; CDR2 reads LQKENI. CDR3 nucleotides: TGTGCCAGCTCACCCAAGACTAGCGGGATGAGCACAGATACGCAGTATTTT. It specifies CASSPKTSGMSTDTQYF.

The genes are TRBV11-2 and TRBJ2-7; the match to TRBD2 covers 8 bases. V lost 5 bases and J lost 3; bases outside the gene matches: 6. Germline CDR1 SGHAT, CDR2 FQNNGV. This CDR3 region has 14 residues. CDR3 amino acids: CASSAAGGFYEQYF. The CDR3 bases are TGTGCCAGCAGCGCCGCGGGGGGTTTCTACGAGCAGTACTTC.

This chain links TRBV10-3 with TRBJ1-2, with D unresolved. The CDR3 length is 14 residues. Trimming stripped 0 bases from V and 9 bases from J, with 14 bases between. Germline-derived CDR1 and CDR2 are ENHRY and SYGVKD. CDR3 amino acids: CAISESPGVLRYTF. CDR3 in DNA: TGTGCCATCAGTGAGTCACCCGGGGTTCTTCGCTACACCTTC.

The rearrangement links TRBV11-1 to TRBJ2-4; 10 nucleotides agree with TRBD2. The trim removed 5 bases at V and 6 bases at J, leaving 10 bases unmatched. This CDR3 is built from 16 residues. Germline V CDR1 and CDR2: SGHAT, FQDESV (reference sequence). The CDR3 bases are TGTGCCAGCAGCAACCAGCGGGGGGGGGCTGGAAACATTCAGTACTTC. Amino acids: CASSNQRGGAGNIQYF.

This chain links TRBV9 with TRBJ2-7, with a possible D match to TRBD2 (5 bases). This CDR3 is built from 12 residues. Germline V CDR1 and CDR2: SGDLS, YYNGEE. Trimming shortened V by 2 bases and J by 6 bases, and 9 bases separated the two germline ends. The CDR3 loop is CASSVSDREQYF. CDR3 nucleotides: TGTGCCAGCAGCGTTAGCGACCGCGAGCAGTACTTC.

The chain recombines TRBV2 with TRBJ2-2; 10 bases map to TRBD1. This CDR3 is built from 15 residues. Germline V gene sequence: CDR1 SNHLY, CDR2 FYNNEI. V lost 10 bases and J lost 2; bases outside the gene matches: 7. The CDR3 loop reads CATSRQGANTGELFF. In nucleotides, the CDR3 is TGTGCCACCAGCCGACAGGGGGCAAACACCGGGGAGCTGTTTTTT.

CDR3 sequence (DNA): TGTGCCAGCCTACAGGGGGGTCTTGTATTCACTGAAGCTTTCTTT. It is translated as CASLQGGLVFTEAFF. The V gene is TRBV7-9, the J gene TRBJ1-1, with 8 bases aligning to TRBD1. Trimming cost V 8 bases and J 4 bases; bases outside gene matches: 12. The CDR3 runs to 15 residues. Germline V gene sequence: CDR1 SEHNR, CDR2 FQNEAQ (reference sequence).